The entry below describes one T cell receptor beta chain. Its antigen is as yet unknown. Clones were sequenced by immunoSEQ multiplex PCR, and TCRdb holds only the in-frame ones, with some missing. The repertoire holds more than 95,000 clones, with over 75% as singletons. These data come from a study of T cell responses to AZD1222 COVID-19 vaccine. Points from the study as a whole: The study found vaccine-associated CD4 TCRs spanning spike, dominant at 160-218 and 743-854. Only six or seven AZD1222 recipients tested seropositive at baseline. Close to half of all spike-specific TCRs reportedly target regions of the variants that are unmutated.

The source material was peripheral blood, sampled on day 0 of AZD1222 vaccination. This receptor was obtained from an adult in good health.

Here the CDR3 DNA reads TGTGCCAGCTCTCAACCCGTGAGACAGCGCGGGGCCTACAATGAGCAGTTCTTC. Protein: CASSQPVRQRGAYNEQFF. The V call is TRBV7-9, the J call TRBJ2-1, with a tentative D call TRBD2 (6 bases). Per germline, CDR1 SEHNR and CDR2 FQNEAQ (reference sequence). V was clipped by 8 bases and J by 2 bases, with 25 bases between them. The CDR3 extends over 18 amino acids.